This T cell receptor (beta chain) was recovered during a study of CD8 T cells in Susac syndrome. Random hexamers were used to reverse transcribe the RNA input (roughly 0.5 to 1 ug). TCRdb fed the immunoSEQ multiplex PCR reads into MiXCR, producing one record per CDR3 protein. The table shows about 240,000 distinct CDR3 sequences, with 90% to 97% occurring only once. The germline gives CDR1 SGHRS, CDR2 YFSETQ. CDR3 size: 14 residues. Trimming took off 0 bases at V and 7 bases at J, with 13 bases between the two ends. The clonotype comes from a human donor with Susac syndrome. This chain connects TRBV5-1 to TRBJ1-2, with D maybe TRBD1 (6 bases). Sequencing used CD4+ T cells from PBMCs. The CDR3 loop reads CASSLAGGQVGYTF. The CDR3, as DNA: TGCGCCAGCAGCTTGGCCGGGGGACAAGTTGGCTACACCTTC.